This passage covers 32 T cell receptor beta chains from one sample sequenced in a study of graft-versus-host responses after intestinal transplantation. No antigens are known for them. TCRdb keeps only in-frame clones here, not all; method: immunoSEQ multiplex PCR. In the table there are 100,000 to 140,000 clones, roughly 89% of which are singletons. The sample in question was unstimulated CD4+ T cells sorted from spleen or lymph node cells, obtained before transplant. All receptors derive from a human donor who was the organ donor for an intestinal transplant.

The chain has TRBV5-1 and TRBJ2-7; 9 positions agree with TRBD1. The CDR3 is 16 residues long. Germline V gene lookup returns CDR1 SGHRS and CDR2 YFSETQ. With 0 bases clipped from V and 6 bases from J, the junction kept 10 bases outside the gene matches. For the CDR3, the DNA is TGCGCCAGCAGCTTGGGGACGGGACAGGGAATCCTCGAGCAGTACTTC. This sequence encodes CASSLGTGQGILEQYF.

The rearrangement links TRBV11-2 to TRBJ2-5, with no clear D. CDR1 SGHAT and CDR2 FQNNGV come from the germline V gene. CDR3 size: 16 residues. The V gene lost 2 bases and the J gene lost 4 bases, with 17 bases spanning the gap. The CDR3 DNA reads TGTGCCAGCAGCTTAAACACACATCCCATTGGAGAGACCCAGTACTTC. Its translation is CASSLNTHPIGETQYF.

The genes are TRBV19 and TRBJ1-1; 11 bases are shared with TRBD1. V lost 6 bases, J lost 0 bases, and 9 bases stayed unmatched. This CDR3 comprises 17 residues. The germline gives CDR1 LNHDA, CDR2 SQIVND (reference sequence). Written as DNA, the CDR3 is TGTGCCAGTAGAGACCCCGGGACAGGGGGTTTGAACACTGAAGCTTTCTTT. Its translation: CASRDPGTGGLNTEAFF.

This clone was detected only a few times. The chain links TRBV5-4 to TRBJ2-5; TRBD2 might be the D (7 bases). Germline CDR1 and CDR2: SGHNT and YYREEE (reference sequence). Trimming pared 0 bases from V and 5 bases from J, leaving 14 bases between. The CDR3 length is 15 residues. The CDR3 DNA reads TGTGCCAGCAGCTTGGGTAGGGGGGGCAGGGAGACCCAGTACTTC. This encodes CASSLGRGGRETQYF. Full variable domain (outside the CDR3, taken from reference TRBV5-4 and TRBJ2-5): ETGVTQSPTHLIKTRGQQVTLRCSSQSGHNTVSWYQQALGQGPQFIFQYYREEENGRGNFPPRFSGLQFPNYSSELNVNALELDDSALYLCASSLGRGGRETQYFGPGTRLLVL.

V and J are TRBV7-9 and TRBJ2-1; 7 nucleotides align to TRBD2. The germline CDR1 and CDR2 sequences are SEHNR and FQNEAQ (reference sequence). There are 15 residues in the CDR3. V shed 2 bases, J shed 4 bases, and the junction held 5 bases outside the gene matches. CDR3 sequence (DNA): TGTGCCAGCAGCTTAAATGACGGGAGGTACAATGAGCAGTTCTTC. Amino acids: CASSLNDGRYNEQFF.

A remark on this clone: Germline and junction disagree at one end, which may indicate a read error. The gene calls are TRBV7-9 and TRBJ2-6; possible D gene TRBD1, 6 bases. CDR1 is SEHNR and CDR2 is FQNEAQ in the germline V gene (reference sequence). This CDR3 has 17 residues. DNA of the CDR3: TGTGCCAGCAGCTTACCGCAGGGGATCTCTGGGGCCAACGTCCCGACTTTC. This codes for CASSLPQGISGANVPTF.

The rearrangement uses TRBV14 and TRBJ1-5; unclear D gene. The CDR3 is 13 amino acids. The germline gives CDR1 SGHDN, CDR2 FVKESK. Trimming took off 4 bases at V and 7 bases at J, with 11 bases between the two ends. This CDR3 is CASSPHPWQPQHF. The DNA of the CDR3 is TGTGCCAGCAGCCCCCACCCATGGCAGCCCCAGCATTTT.

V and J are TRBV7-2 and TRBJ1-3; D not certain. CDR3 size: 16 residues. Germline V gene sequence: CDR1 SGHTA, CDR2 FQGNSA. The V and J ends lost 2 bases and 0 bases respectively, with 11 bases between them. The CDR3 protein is CASSLSAGFSGNTIYF. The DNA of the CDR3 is TGTGCCAGCAGCTTAAGCGCCGGATTCTCTGGAAACACCATATATTTT.

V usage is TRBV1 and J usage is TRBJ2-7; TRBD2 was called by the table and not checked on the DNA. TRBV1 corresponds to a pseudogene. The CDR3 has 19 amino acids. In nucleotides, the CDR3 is TGCACCAGCAGCCAAGGGGGGCTAGCGGGGGTACCAATCTCCTACGAGCAGTACTTC. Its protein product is CTSSQGGLAGVPISYEQYF.

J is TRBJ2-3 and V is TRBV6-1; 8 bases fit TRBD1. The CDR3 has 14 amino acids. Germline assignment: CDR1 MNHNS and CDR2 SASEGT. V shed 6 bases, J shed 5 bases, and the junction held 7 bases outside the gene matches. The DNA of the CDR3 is TGTGCCAGCAGCGAAAGGACAGGGCTAGATACGCAGTATTTT. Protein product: CASSERTGLDTQYF.

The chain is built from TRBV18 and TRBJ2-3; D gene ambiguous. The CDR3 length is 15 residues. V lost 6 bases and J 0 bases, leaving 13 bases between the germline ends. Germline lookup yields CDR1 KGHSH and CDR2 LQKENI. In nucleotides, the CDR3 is TGTGCCAGCTCGCCGCTGCGCACCAGCACAGATACGCAGTATTTT. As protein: CASSPLRTSTDTQYF.

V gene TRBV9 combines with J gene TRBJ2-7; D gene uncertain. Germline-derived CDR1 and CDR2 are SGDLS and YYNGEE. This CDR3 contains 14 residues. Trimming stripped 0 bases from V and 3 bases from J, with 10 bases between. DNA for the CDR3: TGTGCCAGCAGCGTAGGTCTGGGCGTCTACGAGCAGTACTTC. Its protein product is CASSVGLGVYEQYF.

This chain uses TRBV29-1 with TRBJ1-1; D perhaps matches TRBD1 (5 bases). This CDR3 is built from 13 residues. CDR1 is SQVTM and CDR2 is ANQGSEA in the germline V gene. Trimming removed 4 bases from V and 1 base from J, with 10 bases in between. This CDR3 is CSVAGLQNTEAFF. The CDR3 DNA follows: TGCAGCGTTGCGGGACTGCAGAACACTGAAGCTTTCTTT.

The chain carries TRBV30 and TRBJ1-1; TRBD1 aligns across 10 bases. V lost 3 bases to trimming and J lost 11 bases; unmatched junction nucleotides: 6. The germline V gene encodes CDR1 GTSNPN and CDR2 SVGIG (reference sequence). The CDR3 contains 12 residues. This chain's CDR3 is CAWRRQGAGAFF. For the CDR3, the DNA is TGTGCCTGGAGGAGACAGGGGGCCGGGGCTTTCTTT.

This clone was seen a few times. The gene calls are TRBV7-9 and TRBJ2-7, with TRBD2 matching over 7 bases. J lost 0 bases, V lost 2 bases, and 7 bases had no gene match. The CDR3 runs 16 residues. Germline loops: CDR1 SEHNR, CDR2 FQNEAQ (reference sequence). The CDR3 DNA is TGTGCCAGCAGCTTACAAGCGGGACTCGCCTCCTACGAGCAGTACTTC. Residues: CASSLQAGLASYEQYF.

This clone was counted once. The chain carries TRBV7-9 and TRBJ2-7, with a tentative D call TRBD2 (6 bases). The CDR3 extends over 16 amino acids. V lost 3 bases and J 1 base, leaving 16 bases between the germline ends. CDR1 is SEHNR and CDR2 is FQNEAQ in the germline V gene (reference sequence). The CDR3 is CASSFVTGVISYEQYF. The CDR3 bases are TGTGCCAGCAGCTTCGTAACGGGGGTGATATCCTACGAGCAGTACTTC.

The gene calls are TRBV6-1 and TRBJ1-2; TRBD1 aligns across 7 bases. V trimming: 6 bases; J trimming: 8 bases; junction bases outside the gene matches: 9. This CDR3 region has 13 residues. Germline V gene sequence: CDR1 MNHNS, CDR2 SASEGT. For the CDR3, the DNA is TGTGCCAGCAGGGCCGACAGGGTCGACGGCTACACCTTC. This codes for CASRADRVDGYTF.

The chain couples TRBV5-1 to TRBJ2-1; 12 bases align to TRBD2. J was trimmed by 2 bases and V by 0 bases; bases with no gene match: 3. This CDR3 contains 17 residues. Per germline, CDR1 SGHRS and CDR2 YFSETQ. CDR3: CASSLVLAGGPYNEQFF. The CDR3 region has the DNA TGCGCCAGCAGCTTGGTTCTAGCGGGAGGGCCCTACAATGAGCAGTTCTTC.

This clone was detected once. The CDR3 loop is CASSFSLAGSYEQYF. The CDR3 coding sequence is TGTGCCAGCAGCTTTTCACTAGCGGGCTCCTACGAGCAGTACTTC. The chain links TRBV5-4 to TRBJ2-7, with TRBD2 identical over 9 bases. Germline V lookup: CDR1 SGHNT, CDR2 YYREEE (reference sequence). The CDR3 is made up of 15 amino acids. J was trimmed by 0 bases and V by 2 bases; bases with no gene match: 3.

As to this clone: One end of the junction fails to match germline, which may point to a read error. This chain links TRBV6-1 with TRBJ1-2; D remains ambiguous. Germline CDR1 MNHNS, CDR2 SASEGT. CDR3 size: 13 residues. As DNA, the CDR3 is TGTGCCAGCAGCGAAGCCGGGGACTATGGCTACACCTTC. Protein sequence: CASSEAGDYGYTF.

The CDR3 nucleotides read TGTGCCAGCAGCCTCTCGGGCGGTTCCACCTACGAGCAGTACTTC. It yields the protein CASSLSGGSTYEQYF. The chain links TRBV7-3 to TRBJ2-7; no clear D. This CDR3 has 15 amino acids. Trimming cost V 5 bases and J 2 bases, with 16 bases left between them. The V gene's germline CDR1 is SGHTA and CDR2 FQGTGA.

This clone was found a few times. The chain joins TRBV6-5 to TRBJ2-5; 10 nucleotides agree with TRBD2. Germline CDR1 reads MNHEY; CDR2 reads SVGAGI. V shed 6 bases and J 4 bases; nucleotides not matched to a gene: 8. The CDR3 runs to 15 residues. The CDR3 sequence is CASSPRLAGLETQYF. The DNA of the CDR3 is TGTGCCAGCAGCCCCCGACTAGCGGGTCTAGAGACCCAGTACTTC.

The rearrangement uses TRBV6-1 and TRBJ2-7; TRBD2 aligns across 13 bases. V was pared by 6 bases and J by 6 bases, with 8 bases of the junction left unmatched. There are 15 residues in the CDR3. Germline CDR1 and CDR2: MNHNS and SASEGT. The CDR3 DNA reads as TGTGCCAGCAGCCGCGGACTAGCGGGAGTCGCCGAGCAGTACTTC. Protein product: CASSRGLAGVAEQYF.

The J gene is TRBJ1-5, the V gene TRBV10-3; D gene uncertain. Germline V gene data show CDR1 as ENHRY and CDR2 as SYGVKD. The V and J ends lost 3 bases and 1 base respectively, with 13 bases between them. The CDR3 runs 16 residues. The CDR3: CAISESQSRSNQPQHF. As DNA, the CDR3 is TGTGCCATCAGTGAATCGCAGAGTCGGAGCAATCAGCCCCAGCATTTT.

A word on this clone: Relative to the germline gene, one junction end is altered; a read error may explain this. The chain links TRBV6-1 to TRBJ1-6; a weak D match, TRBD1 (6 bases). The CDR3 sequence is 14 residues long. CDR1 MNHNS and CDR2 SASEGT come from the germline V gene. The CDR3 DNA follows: TGTGCCAGCCGTGAGGGGGGCGGTAATTCACCCCTCCACTTT. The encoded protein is CASREGGGNSPLHF.

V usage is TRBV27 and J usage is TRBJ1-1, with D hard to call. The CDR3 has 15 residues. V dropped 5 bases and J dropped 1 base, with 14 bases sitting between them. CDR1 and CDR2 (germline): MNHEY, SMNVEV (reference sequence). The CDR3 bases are TGTGCCAGCAGTCTCAGTGGACGGAGGAACACTGAAGCTTTCTTT. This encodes CASSLSGRRNTEAFF.

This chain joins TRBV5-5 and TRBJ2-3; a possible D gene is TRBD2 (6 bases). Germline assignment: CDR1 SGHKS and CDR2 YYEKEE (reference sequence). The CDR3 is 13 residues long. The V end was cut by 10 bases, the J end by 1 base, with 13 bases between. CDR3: CAGSGGGTDTQYF. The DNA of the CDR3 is TGTGCCGGTAGCGGCGGGGGCACAGATACGCAGTATTTT.

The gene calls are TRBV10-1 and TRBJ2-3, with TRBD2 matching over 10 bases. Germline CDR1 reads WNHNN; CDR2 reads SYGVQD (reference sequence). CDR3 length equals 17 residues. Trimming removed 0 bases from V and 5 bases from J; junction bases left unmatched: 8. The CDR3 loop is CASSESSGGARKDTQYF. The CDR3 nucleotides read TGCGCCAGCAGTGAGTCAAGCGGGGGGGCCCGGAAAGATACGCAGTATTTT.

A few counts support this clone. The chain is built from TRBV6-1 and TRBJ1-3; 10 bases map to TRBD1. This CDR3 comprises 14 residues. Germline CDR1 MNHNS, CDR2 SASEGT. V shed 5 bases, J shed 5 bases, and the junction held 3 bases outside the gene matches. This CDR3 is CASSSTGGRNTIYF. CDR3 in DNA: TGTGCCAGCAGTTCGACAGGGGGCCGAAACACCATATATTTT.

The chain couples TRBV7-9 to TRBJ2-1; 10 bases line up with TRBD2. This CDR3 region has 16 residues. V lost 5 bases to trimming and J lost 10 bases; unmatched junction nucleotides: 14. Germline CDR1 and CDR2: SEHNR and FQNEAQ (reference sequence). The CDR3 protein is CASSLSLGLSGGEQFF. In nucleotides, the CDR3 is TGTGCCAGCAGCCTATCCCTCGGACTTAGCGGGGGGGAGCAGTTCTTC.

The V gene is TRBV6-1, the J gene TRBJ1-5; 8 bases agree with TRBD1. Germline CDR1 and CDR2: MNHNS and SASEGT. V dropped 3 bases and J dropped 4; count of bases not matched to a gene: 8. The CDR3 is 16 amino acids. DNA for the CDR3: TGTGCCAGCAGTGACCTCCCCGGGACAGGTAATCAGCCCCAGCATTTT. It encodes CASSDLPGTGNQPQHF.

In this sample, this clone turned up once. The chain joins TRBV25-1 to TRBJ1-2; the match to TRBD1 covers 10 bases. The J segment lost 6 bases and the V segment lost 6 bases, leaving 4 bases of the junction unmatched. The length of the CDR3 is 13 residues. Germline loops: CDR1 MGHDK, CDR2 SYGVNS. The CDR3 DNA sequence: TGTGCCAGCAGAGAGGGACAGGGGAATGGCTACACCTTC. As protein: CASREGQGNGYTF.